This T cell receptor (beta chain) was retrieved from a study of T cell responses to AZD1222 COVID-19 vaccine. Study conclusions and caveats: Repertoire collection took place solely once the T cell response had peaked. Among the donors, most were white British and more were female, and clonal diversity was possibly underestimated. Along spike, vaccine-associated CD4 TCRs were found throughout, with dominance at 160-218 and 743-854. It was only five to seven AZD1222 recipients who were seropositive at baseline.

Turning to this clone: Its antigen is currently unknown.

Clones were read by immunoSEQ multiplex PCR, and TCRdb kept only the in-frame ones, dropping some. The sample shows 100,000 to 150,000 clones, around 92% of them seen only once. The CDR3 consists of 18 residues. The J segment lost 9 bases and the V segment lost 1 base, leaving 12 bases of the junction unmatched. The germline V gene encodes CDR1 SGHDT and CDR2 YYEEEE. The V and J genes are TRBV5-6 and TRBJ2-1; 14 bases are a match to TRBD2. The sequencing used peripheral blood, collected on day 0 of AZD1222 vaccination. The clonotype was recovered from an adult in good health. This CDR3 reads CASSLLGLAGDYAGEQFF. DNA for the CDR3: TGTGCCAGCAGCTTGTTGGGACTAGCGGGAGATTATGCCGGTGAGCAGTTCTTC.